The subject of this entry is one T cell receptor beta chain. The data belong to a study of blood T cell repertoires in COVID-19. Study context: The United States, Italy and Spain provided the acute and convalescent COVID-19 samples. T cells, B-cell-depleted T cells, or PBMCs supplied cDNA or gDNA.

Per the original methods: By means of reference gene primer amplification, nucleated cell counts were estimated. Some clones are missing from TCRdb's copy, which holds only in-frame ones; the method was immunoSEQ multiplex PCR. V and J calls and clone size are copied from that table; D and trimming were computed from the DNA. This table holds over 90,000 clones, about 90% found once. This CDR3 is built from 17 residues. This chain uses TRBV21-1 with TRBJ2-4; TRBD1, the table's D call, lacks a check against the DNA. TRBV21-1 corresponds to a pseudogene. This sequence originates from a man aged 45-60 years in a cohort sampled during active COVID-19. Sequencing input: peripheral blood. CDR3 loop: CASSKGDRRLAKNIQYF. As DNA, the CDR3 is TGTGCCAGCAGCAAAGGCGACAGGAGATTAGCCAAAAACATTCAGTACTTC.